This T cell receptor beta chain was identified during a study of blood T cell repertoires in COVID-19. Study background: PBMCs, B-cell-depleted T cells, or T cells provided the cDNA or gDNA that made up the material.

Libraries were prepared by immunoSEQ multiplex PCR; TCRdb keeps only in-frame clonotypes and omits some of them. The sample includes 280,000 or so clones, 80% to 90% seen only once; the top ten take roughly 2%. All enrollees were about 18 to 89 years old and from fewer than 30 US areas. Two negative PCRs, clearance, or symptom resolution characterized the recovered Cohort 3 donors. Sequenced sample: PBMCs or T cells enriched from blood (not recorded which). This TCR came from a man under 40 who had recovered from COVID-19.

This CDR3 reads CATSSPGQGASNQPQHF. DNA for the CDR3: TGTGCCACCAGTTCCCCGGGACAGGGGGCGAGCAATCAGCCCCAGCATTTT. The chain recombines TRBV15 with TRBJ1-5, with 12 bases identical to TRBD1. The germline V gene has CDR1 LNHNV and CDR2 YYDKDF (reference sequence). Trimming cost V 6 bases and J 1 base; bases outside gene matches: 7. The CDR3 runs 17 residues.